This is a list of T cell receptor beta chains from one sample in a study of T cell responses to AZD1222 COVID-19 vaccine. Using immunoSEQ multiplex PCR, the repertoire was profiled, and TCRdb retains in-frame clones only, with some absent. The sample has under 130,000 clones; approximately 90% are singletons. Sample: peripheral blood, taken on day 0 of AZD1222 vaccination. These TCRs come from an adult in good health. CDR3s include the opening cysteine and the closing phenylalanine or tryptophan. Each record gives: D gene, J gene, CDR3 length, clone size, V gene, CDR3 DNA, CDR3 protein. A D gene is named only where the DNA matches it firmly. Only part of the rows carry a size: once, few, many, or a class if the clone is expanded.

>.|TRBJ2-1|16|.|TRBV24-1
TGTGCCACCAGTGATTCAGCAGCTAAAGAGTACAATGAGCAGTTCTTC
CATSDSAAKEYNEQFF
>.|TRBJ2-2|11|.|TRBV6-5
TGTGCCAGCTCGCGGAGAGGGGAGCTGTTTTTT
CASSRRGELFF
>TRBD2|TRBJ2-5|17|.|TRBV3-1/TRBV3-2
TGTGCCAGCAGCCAAGAAGGACTAGCGGGGGGGCGAGAGACCCAGTACTTC
CASSQEGLAGGRETQYF
>.|TRBJ1-2|13|once|TRBV2
TGTGCCGGAAGCGGGGGGGCTAACTATGGCTACACCTTC
CAGSGGANYGYTF
>.|TRBJ1-1|13|few|TRBV11-3
TGTGCCAGCAGCCCGGGGGGCCACACTGAAGCTTTCTTT
CASSPGGHTEAFF
>TRBD1|TRBJ1-1|11|.|TRBV6-1
TGTGCCAGCAGTGACGGGACAGGATCGGTCTTT
CASSDGTGSVF
>TRBD1|TRBJ2-7|15|.|TRBV28
TGTGCCAGCAGTTTTGGTGACAGGGGAGCCTACGAGCAGTACTTC
CASSFGDRGAYEQYF
>TRBD2|TRBJ2-1|12|.|TRBV29-1
TGCAGCGCACCAGGACTAGCCGGTGAGCAGTTCTTC
CSAPGLAGEQFF
>.|TRBJ1-2|12|.|TRBV24-1
TGTGCCACCAGTGAGACGGACCGTGGCTACACCTTC
CATSETDRGYTF
>TRBD2|TRBJ2-1|16|.|TRBV4-2
TGTGCCAGCAGCCAATTATCTAGCGGGGGGCTGGGAGAGCAGTTCTTC
CASSQLSSGGLGEQFF
>.|TRBJ2-2|17|once|TRBV5-6
TGTGCCAGCAGCTCCAGCAGAGGGCACCTACGGGCCGGGGAGCTGTTTTTT
CASSSSRGHLRAGELFF
>TRBD1|TRBJ1-2|15|.|TRBV12-5
TGTGCTAGTGGTTTGAACGGACAGGGGGCTTATGGCTACACCTTC
CASGLNGQGAYGYTF
>.|TRBJ1-1|15|.|TRBV29-1
TGCAGCGTTGGTCCAGGGTGGGGAATGAACACTGAAGCTTTCTTT
CSVGPGWGMNTEAFF
>TRBD1|TRBJ2-4|15|.|TRBV2
TGTGCCAGCAGCAAACAGGGGGGAGTGGGGAACATTCAGTACTTC
CASSKQGGVGNIQYF
>.|TRBJ2-1|13|.|TRBV11-2
TGTGCCACCCGGGGAAACTCCTACAATGAGCAGTTCTTC
CATRGNSYNEQFF
>TRBD2|TRBJ2-2|17|.|TRBV7-9
TGTGCCAGCGGCCTAGCGGGGGGGCCAGGGAACACCGGGGAGCTGTTTTTT
CASGLAGGPGNTGELFF
>.|TRBJ1-2|13|few|TRBV6-5
TGTGCCAGCAGTCGGGCAGCTAACTATGGCTACACCTTC
CASSRAANYGYTF
>TRBD1|TRBJ2-7|15|.|TRBV5-6
TGTGCCAGCAGTTATGGACAGGGGGGTACCTACGAGCAGTACTTC
CASSYGQGGTYEQYF
>.|TRBJ1-6|13|.|TRBV19
TGTGCCAGTAGTATGGGGCCCAGCTCACCCCTCCACTTT
CASSMGPSSPLHF
>.|TRBJ1-2|13|.|TRBV5-4
TGTGCCAGCCGGACAATGGGGGCTCGGGGCTACACCTTC
CASRTMGARGYTF
>.|TRBJ1-3|13|.|TRBV9
TGTGCCAGCAGCGTAGCTGGAAGAAACACCATATATTTT
CASSVAGRNTIYF
>.|TRBJ1-1|14|once|TRBV7-2
TGTGCCAGCAGCTTTCAGGGGATAGCGGCTGAAGCTTTCTTT
CASSFQGIAAEAFF
>TRBD1|TRBJ2-2|15|.|TRBV6-2/TRBV6-3
TGTGCCAGCAGTATCCCGGGACAGGAGACCGGGGAGCTGTTTTTT
CASSIPGQETGELFF
>.|TRBJ2-3|14|.|TRBV6-6
TGTGCCAGCAGTGACCAGGGGGGTTCAGATACGCAGTATTTT
CASSDQGGSDTQYF
>.|TRBJ2-2|15|.|TRBV4-3
TGCGCCAGCAGCCATCTCCAACGGGGGACCGGGGAGCTGTTTTTT
CASSHLQRGTGELFF
>TRBD2|TRBJ2-5|15|.|TRBV7-8
TGTGCCAGCACCCTCTGGCGGGGGGGACAAGAGACCCAGTACTTC
CASTLWRGGQETQYF
>TRBD2|TRBJ2-1|15|.|TRBV7-3
TGTGCCAGCAGCTCCTTAGCGGGGGCATACAATGAGCAGTTCTTC
CASSSLAGAYNEQFF
>.|TRBJ2-2|14|.|TRBV5-1
TGCGCCAGCAGCCGCGGAGGTGGGGCCGGGGAGCTGTTTTTT
CASSRGGGAGELFF
>.|TRBJ2-3|16|.|TRBV7-9
TGTGCCAGCAGCCGAGGCGGGGGCGGAAGCACAGATACGCAGTATTTT
CASSRGGGGSTDTQYF
>.|TRBJ2-1|17|.|TRBV28
TGTGCCAGCAGGACAACCATCCGGGACACCTCCTACAATGAGCAGTTCTTC
CASRTTIRDTSYNEQFF
>TRBD2|TRBJ2-7|14|.|TRBV11-3
TGTGCCAGCAGCCGGGGACTAGAGGGCCACGAGCAGTACTTC
CASSRGLEGHEQYF
>TRBD1|TRBJ1-5|15|.|TRBV5-8
TGTGCCAGCACCCCGTGGCAGGGGGGCAATCAGCCCCAGCATTTT
CASTPWQGGNQPQHF
>.|TRBJ1-5|13|.|TRBV5-1
TGCGCCAGCAGCTTTAGTTCGGATCAGCCCCAGCATTTT
CASSFSSDQPQHF
>TRBD2|TRBJ2-5|17|.|TRBV3-1/TRBV3-2
TGTGCCAGCAGCCTAGCTAGCGGGGGGCAAAACCGGGAGACCCAGTACTTC
CASSLASGGQNRETQYF
>.|TRBJ2-3|17|.|TRBV7-2
TGTGCCAGCAGCTTAGAGCCTGCGGGGCCAGAGAGGGATACGCAGTATTTT
CASSLEPAGPERDTQYF
>.|TRBJ1-2|13|.|TRBV19
TGTGCCAGTAGTATCTACGCTGGGTATGGCTACACCTTC
CASSIYAGYGYTF
>TRBD1|TRBJ2-3|16|.|TRBV6-1
TGTGCCAGCAGTGAAGCGACGGGACAGGGGGCGGATACGCAGTATTTT
CASSEATGQGADTQYF
>.|TRBJ1-1|11|.|TRBV20-1
TGCAGTGCTGGAGGGGTCACTGAAGCTTTCTTT
CSAGGVTEAFF
>TRBD1|TRBJ1-2|14|.|TRBV4-1
TGCGCCAGCAGCGCAGGACAGGGGAGTTATGGCTACACCTTC
CASSAGQGSYGYTF
>.|TRBJ1-5|14|.|TRBV15
TGTGCCACCAGCACAGCCTCGTCCGGTCAGCCCCAGCATTTT
CATSTASSGQPQHF
>.|TRBJ2-1|13|.|TRBV12-3/TRBV12-4
TGTGCCAGCAATTTAGGCCCGTACAATGAGCAGTTCTTC
CASNLGPYNEQFF
>.|TRBJ1-2|12|.|TRBV7-2
TGTGCCAGCAGCTTAGGTACAGACGGCTACACCTTC
CASSLGTDGYTF
>.|TRBJ1-6|16|.|TRBV6-5
TGTGCCAGCAGTTATCTCGTCGGGGGCAATAATTCACCCCTCCACTTT
CASSYLVGGNNSPLHF
>TRBD2|TRBJ2-1|11|.|TRBV20-1
TGCACCGCGGGGGCCTACAATGAGCAGTTCTTC
CTAGAYNEQFF
>TRBD1|TRBJ1-6|14|few|TRBV19
TGTGCCAGTAGTTCAGGGACAGGGAATTCACCCCTCCACTTT
CASSSGTGNSPLHF
>TRBD2|TRBJ2-1|15|.|TRBV5-4
TGTGCCAGCAGCCAAGGGACTAGCGGAGGGGATGAGCAGTTCTTC
CASSQGTSGGDEQFF
>.|TRBJ2-5|14|.|TRBV2
TGTGCCAGCAGATTTATGGAATCCCAAGAGACCCAGTACTTC
CASRFMESQETQYF
>.|TRBJ1-5|16|.|TRBV27
TGTGCCAGCAGTTTATCGAGGCCGGGGGCTGGTCAGCCCCAGCATTTT
CASSLSRPGAGQPQHF
>.|TRBJ2-7|13|.|TRBV5-5
TGTGCCAGCAGCTTGTTGGGTAAAAACGAGCAGTACTTC
CASSLLGKNEQYF
>TRBD2|TRBJ2-2|18|.|TRBV7-6
TGTGCCAGCAGCTTAAATCGGGGTAGCGGGAGAGGAACCGGGGAGCTGTTTTTT
CASSLNRGSGRGTGELFF
>.|TRBJ1-1|12|.|TRBV27
TGTGCCAGCAGTCCGAGGGGGACTGAAGCTTTCTTT
CASSPRGTEAFF
>TRBD2|TRBJ2-2|14|few|TRBV15
TGTGCCACCAGCCCTAGCGGGGTGGCCGGGGAGCTGTTTTTT
CATSPSGVAGELFF
>.|TRBJ2-5|12|.|TRBV3-1/TRBV3-2
TGTGCCAGCAGCCAAGATTTGGAGACCCAGTACTTC
CASSQDLETQYF